This paragraph covers one T cell receptor beta chain sequence. This sample is drawn from a study of memory CD4+ T cells and cytomegalovirus serostatus. Clones were sequenced by immunoSEQ multiplex PCR, and TCRdb holds only the in-frame ones, with some missing. The data hold under 50,000 clones, with about 80% observed a single time. Germline V gene sequence: CDR1 SGHRS, CDR2 YFSETQ. The V gene lost 5 bases and the J gene lost 5 bases, with 23 bases spanning the gap. The CDR3 is 16 residues long. The sort gate was single viable CD3+CD4+CD8-CD45RO+ cells for memory CD4+ T cells. V usage is TRBV5-1 and J usage is TRBJ2-7; possibly TRBD1 for D (6 bases). This receptor was identified in an adult in good health and CMV-seropositive. Sequenced sample: memory CD4+ T cells from blood. The chain's CDR3 is CASSFIRQTGMDEQYF. As DNA, the CDR3 is TGCGCCAGCAGTTTTATTAGGCAAACAGGGATGGACGAGCAGTACTTC.